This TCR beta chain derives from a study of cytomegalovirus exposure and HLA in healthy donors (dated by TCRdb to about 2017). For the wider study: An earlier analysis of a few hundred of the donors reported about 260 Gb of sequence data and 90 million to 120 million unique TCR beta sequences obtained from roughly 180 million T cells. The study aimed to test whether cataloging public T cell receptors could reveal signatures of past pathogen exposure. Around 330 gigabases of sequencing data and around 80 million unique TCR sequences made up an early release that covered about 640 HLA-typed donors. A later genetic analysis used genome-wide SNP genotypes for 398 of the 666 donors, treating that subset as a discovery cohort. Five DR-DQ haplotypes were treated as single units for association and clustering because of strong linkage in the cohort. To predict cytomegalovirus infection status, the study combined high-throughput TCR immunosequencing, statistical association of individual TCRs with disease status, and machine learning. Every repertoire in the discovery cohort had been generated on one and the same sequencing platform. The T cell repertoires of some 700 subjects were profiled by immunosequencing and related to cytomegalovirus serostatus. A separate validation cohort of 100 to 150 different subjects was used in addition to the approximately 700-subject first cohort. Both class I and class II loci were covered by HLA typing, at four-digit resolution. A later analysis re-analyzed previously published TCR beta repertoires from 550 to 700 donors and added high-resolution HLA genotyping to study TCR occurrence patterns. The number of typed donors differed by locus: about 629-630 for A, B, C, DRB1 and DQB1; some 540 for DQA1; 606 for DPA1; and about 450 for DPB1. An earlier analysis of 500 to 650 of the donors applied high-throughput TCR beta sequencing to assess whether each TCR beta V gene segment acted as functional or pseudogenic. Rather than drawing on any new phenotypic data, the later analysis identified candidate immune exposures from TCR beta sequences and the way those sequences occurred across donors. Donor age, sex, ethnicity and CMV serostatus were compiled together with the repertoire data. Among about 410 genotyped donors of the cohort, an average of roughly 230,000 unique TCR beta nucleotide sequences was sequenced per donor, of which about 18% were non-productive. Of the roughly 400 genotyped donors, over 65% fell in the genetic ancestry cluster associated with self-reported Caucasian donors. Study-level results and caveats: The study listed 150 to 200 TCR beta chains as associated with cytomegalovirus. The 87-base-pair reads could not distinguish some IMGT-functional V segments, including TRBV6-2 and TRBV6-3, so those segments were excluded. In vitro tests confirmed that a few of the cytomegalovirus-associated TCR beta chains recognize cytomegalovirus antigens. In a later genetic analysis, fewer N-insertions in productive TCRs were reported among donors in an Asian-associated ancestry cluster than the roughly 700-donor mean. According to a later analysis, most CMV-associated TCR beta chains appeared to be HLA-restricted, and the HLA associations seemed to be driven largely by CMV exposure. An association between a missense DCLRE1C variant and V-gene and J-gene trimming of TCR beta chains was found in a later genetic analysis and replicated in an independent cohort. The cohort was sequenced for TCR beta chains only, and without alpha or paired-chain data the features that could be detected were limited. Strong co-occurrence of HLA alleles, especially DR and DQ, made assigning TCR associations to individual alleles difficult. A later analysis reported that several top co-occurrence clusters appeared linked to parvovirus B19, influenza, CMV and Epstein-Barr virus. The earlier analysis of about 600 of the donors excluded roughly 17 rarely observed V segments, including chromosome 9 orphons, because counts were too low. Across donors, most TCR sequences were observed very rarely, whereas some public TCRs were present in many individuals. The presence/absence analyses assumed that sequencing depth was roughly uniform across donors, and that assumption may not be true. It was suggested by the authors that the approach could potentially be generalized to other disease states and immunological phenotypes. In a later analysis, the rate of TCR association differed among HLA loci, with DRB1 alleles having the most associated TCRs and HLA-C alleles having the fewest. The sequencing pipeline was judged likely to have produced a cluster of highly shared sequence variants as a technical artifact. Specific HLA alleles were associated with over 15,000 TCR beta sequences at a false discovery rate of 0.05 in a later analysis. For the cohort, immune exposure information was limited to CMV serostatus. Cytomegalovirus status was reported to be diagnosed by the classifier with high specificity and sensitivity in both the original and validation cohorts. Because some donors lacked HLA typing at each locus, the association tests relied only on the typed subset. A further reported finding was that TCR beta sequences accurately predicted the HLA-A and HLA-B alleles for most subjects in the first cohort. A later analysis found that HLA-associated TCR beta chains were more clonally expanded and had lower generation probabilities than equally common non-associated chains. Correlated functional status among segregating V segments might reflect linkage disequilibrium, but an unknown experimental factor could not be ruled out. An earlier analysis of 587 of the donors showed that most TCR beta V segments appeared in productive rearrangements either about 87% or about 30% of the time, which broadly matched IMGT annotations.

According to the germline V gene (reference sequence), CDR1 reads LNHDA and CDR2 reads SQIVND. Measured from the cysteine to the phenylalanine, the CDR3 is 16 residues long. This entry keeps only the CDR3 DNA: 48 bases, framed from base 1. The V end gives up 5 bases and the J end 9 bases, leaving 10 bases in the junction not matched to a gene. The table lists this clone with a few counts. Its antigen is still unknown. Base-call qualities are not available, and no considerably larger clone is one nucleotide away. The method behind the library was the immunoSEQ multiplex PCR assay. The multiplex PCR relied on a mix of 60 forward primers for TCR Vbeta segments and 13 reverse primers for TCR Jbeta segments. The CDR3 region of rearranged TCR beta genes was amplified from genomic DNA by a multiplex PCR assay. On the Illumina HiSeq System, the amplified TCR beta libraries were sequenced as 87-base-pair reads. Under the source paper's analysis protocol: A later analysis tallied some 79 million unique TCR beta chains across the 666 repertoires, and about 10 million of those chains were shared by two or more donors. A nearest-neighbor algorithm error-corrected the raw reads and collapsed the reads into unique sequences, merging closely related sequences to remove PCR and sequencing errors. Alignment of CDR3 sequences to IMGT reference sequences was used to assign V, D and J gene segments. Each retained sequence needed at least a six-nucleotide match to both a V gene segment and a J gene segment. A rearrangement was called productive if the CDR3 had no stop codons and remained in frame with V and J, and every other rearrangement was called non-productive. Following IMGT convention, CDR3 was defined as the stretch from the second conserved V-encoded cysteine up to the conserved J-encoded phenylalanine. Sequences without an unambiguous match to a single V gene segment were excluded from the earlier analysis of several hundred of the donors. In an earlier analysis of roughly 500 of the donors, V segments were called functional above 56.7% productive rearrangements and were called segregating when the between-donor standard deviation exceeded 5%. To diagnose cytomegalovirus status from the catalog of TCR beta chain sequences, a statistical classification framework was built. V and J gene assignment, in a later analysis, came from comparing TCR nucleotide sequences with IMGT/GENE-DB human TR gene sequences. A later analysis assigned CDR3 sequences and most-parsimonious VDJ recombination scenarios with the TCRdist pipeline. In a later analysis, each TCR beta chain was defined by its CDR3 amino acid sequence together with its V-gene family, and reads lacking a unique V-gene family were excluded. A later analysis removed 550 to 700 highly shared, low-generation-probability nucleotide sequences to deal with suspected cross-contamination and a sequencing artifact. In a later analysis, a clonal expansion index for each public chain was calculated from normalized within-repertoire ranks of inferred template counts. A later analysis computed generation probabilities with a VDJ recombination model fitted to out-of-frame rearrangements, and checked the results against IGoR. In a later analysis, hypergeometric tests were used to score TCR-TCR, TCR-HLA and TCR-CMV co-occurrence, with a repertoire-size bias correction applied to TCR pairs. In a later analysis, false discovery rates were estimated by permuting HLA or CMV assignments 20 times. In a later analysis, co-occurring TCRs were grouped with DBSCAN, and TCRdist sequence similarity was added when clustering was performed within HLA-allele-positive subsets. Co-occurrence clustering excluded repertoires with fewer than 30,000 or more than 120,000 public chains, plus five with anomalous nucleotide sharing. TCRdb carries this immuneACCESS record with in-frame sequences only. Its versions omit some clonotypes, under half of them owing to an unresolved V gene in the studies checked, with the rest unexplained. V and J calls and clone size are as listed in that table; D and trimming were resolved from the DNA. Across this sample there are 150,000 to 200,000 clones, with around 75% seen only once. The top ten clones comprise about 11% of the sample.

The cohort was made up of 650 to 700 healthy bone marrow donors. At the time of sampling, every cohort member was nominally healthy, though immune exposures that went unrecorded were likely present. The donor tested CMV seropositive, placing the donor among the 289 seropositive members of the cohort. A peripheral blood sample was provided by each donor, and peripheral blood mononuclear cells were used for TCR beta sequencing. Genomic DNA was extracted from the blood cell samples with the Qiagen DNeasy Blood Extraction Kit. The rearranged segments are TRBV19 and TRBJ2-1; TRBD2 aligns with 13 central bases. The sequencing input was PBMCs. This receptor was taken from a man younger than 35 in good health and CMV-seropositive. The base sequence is TGTGCCAGTAGTCCCCCAGGACTAGCGGGAGTAGCTGAGCAGTTCTTC. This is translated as CASSPPGLAGVAEQFF.